A selection of T cell receptor beta chains follows, all from one sample in a study of blood T cells in healthy people across ages. Using its own MiXCR run on the 5' RACE reads, TCRdb lists one record per CDR3 protein. This table holds hundreds of thousands of distinct CDR3 sequences, roughly 56% found once. The source material was blood. Every receptor here comes from a man aged 35 to 55 in good health. The CDR3 runs from the conserved cysteine through the conserved F or W. Fields, in order: clone size, D gene, V gene, J gene, CDR3 protein, CDR3 DNA. D genes are given only for firm matches. Rows may omit the clone size; those that give it use once, few, many or a size class.

-	-	TRBV7-6	TRBJ2-2	CASSPRQKATGELFF	TGTGCCAGCAGCCCCCGACAGAAAGCGACCGGGGAGCTGTTTTTT
-	TRBD2	TRBV7-2	TRBJ2-5	CASSELAGASKTQYF	TGTGCCAGCAGCGAACTAGCGGGAGCTTCGAAGACCCAGTACTTC
-	TRBD1	TRBV20-1	TRBJ1-2	CSVWTGRCGYTF	TGCAGTGTCTGGACAGGGAGATGTGGCTACACCTTC
few	-	TRBV28	TRBJ1-4	CASSQREKLFF	TGTGCCAGCAGTCAACGGGAAAAACTGTTTTTT
-	-	TRBV29-1	TRBJ2-6	CSVLHGASGANVLTF	TGCAGCGTTCTACACGGGGCATCTGGGGCCAACGTCCTGACTTTC
once	TRBD2	TRBV7-6	TRBJ2-3	CASSPPGLAGADTQYF	TGTGCCAGCAGCCCCCCGGGACTAGCGGGAGCAGATACGCAGTATTTT
few	TRBD1	TRBV2	TRBJ2-5	CASSEGQGALGTQYF	TGTGCCAGCAGTGAAGGACAGGGGGCCCTCGGGACCCAGTACTTC
-	-	TRBV29-1	TRBJ1-1	CSVTPQPNTEAFF	TGCAGCGTTACACCGCAGCCGAACACTGAAGCTTTCTTT
few	-	TRBV4-3	TRBJ2-7	CASSQDFREQYF	TGTGCCAGCAGCCAAGATTTTCGCGAGCAGTACTTC
-	TRBD1	TRBV10-3	TRBJ2-7	CAISEHLGTETYEQYF	TGTGCCATCAGTGAGCATCTAGGGACAGAAACCTACGAGCAGTACTTC
-	-	TRBV20-1	TRBJ2-5	CSASGGPFHNEQYF	TGCAGTGCTAGCGGGGGCCCCTTCCACAATGAGCAGTACTTC
-	-	TRBV12-3/TRBV12-4	TRBJ2-1	CASKNQQGGNEQFF	TGTGCCAGCAAGAATCAACAGGGAGGAAATGAGCAGTTCTTC
-	-	TRBV29-1	TRBJ2-2	CSAGTLNTGELFF	TGCAGCGCCGGGACATTGAACACCGGGGAGCTGTTTTTT
-	TRBD2	TRBV7-9	TRBJ2-5	CASSLPLAGPTYQQYF	TGTGCCAGCAGCCTACCTCTAGCGGGACCAACCTACCAGCAGTACTTC
-	TRBD2	TRBV20-1	TRBJ2-3	CSARPYQMTSAPRRSSTDTQYF	TGCAGTGCTAGACCCTATCAAATGACTAGCGCGCCTAGGAGATCTAGCACAGATACGCAGTATTTT
-	-	TRBV12-3/TRBV12-4	TRBJ2-2	CASRKTSGYSTGELFF	TGTGCCAGCAGGAAAACTAGTGGATATAGCACCGGGGAGCTGTTTTTT
-	-	TRBV7-2	TRBJ2-6	CASSREISGANVLTF	TGTGCCAGCAGCCGGGAAATCTCTGGGGCCAACGTCCTGACTTTC
-	-	TRBV9	TRBJ1-1	CASSAQSNTEAFF	TGTGCCAGCAGCGCACAGAGCAACACTGAAGCTTTCTTT
-	-	TRBV7-9	TRBJ1-1	CASRVGGVTEAFF	TGTGCCAGCAGGGTGGGAGGGGTGACTGAAGCTTTCTTT
-	-	TRBV7-3	TRBJ2-5	CASSPQDWGETQYF	TGTGCCAGCAGCCCGCAAGATTGGGGGGAGACCCAGTACTTC
-	TRBD1	TRBV2	TRBJ2-1	CASSAETGVINEQFF	TGTGCCAGCAGTGCTGAGACAGGGGTTATTAATGAGCAGTTCTTC
-	TRBD1	TRBV29-1	TRBJ1-2	CSVGTGGAAYGYTF	TGCAGCGTGGGGACAGGGGGCGCCGCCTACGGCTACACCTTC
-	-	TRBV20-1	TRBJ2-2	CSLENTGELFF	TGCAGTTTAGAGAACACCGGGGAGCTGTTTTTT
-	-	TRBV7-8	TRBJ2-1	CASSLALVYNEQFF	TGTGCCAGCAGCTTAGCGCTGGTCTACAATGAGCAGTTCTTC
-	-	TRBV5-1	TRBJ2-1	CASSPLEVQSYNEQFF	TGCGCCAGCAGCCCCTTGGAGGTTCAATCCTACAATGAGCAGTTCTTC
-	-	TRBV6-4	TRBJ2-5	CASRGPIHQETQYF	TGTGCCAGCAGAGGACCCATCCACCAAGAGACCCAGTACTTC
-	-	TRBV27	TRBJ2-5	CASSLYTGMRETQYF	TGTGCCAGCAGTTTATATACCGGGATGCGGGAGACCCAGTACTTC
-	TRBD1	TRBV5-1	TRBJ1-1	CASSSGTGRTEAFF	TGCGCCAGCAGCTCCGGGACAGGGCGAACTGAAGCTTTCTTT
-	TRBD2	TRBV7-2	TRBJ2-7	CASRPNAAGGRPYEQYF	TGTGCCAGCAGGCCCAACGCAGCGGGAGGACGACCCTACGAGCAGTACTTC
few	TRBD1	TRBV5-6	TRBJ1-2	CASSATDRDRGYGYTF	TGTGCCAGCAGCGCGACAGACCGGGACAGGGGCTATGGCTACACCTTC
once	TRBD1	TRBV7-3	TRBJ2-5	CASSSPSGTAQETQYF	TGTGCCAGCAGCTCCCCGTCGGGGACAGCCCAAGAGACCCAGTACTTC
few	-	TRBV7-6	TRBJ2-7	CASSLAPGDEQYF	TGTGCCAGCAGCTTAGCCCCTGGGGACGAGCAGTACTTC
few	-	TRBV12-3/TRBV12-4	TRBJ1-1	CASRRAGMNTEAFF	TGTGCCAGCAGACGAGCAGGCATGAACACTGAAGCTTTCTTT
-	-	TRBV12-3/TRBV12-4	TRBJ2-1	CASSPPRGSYDEQFF	TGTGCCAGCAGCCCTCCTCGGGGGAGTTACGATGAGCAGTTCTTC
-	-	TRBV7-3	TRBJ2-3	CASSRSAGTSTDTQYF	TGTGCCAGCAGCCGCTCGGCGGGGACTAGCACAGATACGCAGTATTTT
few	TRBD2	TRBV28	TRBJ2-7	CASSFPLLAESSYEQYF	TGTGCCAGCAGTTTCCCCTTGCTAGCGGAAAGCTCCTACGAGCAGTACTTC
-	-	TRBV6-5	TRBJ2-1	CASRVGRQNSYNEQFF	TGTGCCAGCCGGGTCGGGAGACAAAACTCCTACAATGAGCAGTTCTTC
-	-	TRBV5-1	TRBJ1-5	CASSSTAGDNQPQHF	TGCGCCAGCAGCTCGACAGCGGGGGACAATCAGCCCCAGCATTTT
many	TRBD1	TRBV20-1	TRBJ2-1	CSAEDRVSNEQFF	TGCAGTGCTGAAGACAGGGTGTCCAATGAGCAGTTCTTC
-	TRBD2	TRBV18	TRBJ2-3	CASSPADAGGTQYF	TGTGCCAGCTCACCTGCCGACGCGGGGGGTACGCAGTATTTT
-	-	TRBV28	TRBJ2-1	CASSLFFNEQFF	TGTGCCAGCAGTTTATTCTTCAATGAGCAGTTCTTC
-	-	TRBV15	TRBJ2-7	CATSRDGTADEQYF	TGTGCCACCAGCAGAGACGGGACGGCTGACGAGCAGTACTTC
few	-	TRBV27	TRBJ2-1	CASSLSGIGVEQFF	TGTGCCAGCAGTTTATCAGGTATTGGGGTTGAGCAGTTCTTC
-	TRBD1	TRBV6-6	TRBJ1-2	CASTGPGQGASGYTF	TGTGCCAGCACTGGGCCGGGACAGGGTGCGAGTGGCTACACCTTC
-	-	TRBV16	TRBJ2-7	CASSQSERTVYYEQYF	TGTGCCAGCAGCCAATCGGAAAGGACGGTCTACTACGAGCAGTACTTC
-	-	TRBV9	TRBJ2-3	CASSVRSDTQYF	TGTGCCAGCAGCGTGAGGTCAGATACGCAGTATTTT
-	-	TRBV29-1	TRBJ2-1	CSAEGPNSYNEQFF	TGCAGCGCCGAAGGGCCAAACTCCTACAATGAGCAGTTCTTC
-	-	TRBV7-9	TRBJ2-2	CASSSAGKTGTLGELFF	TGTGCCAGCAGCTCGGCCGGGAAGACAGGGACTTTGGGGGAGCTGTTTTTT
many	TRBD1	TRBV2	TRBJ2-1	CASSDGTGDEQFF	TGTGCCAGCAGTGACGGGACAGGCGATGAGCAGTTCTTC
few	TRBD1	TRBV9	TRBJ2-3	CASSTRQGRDTQYF	TGTGCCAGCAGCACCAGACAGGGGAGGGATACGCAGTATTTT
-	-	TRBV14	TRBJ2-5	CASSPGFPETQYF	TGTGCCAGCAGCCCAGGGTTCCCGGAGACCCAGTACTTC
-	-	TRBV7-9	TRBJ2-1	CASSSYVVGGSNEQFF	TGTGCCAGCAGCTCCTATGTAGTTGGGGGGTCCAATGAGCAGTTCTTC
-	-	TRBV20-1	TRBJ1-6	CSARDRVEVLGRGVYNSPLHF	TGCAGTGCTAGAGATCGTGTAGAGGTGCTGGGAAGGGGCGTCTATAATTCACCCCTCCACTTT
-	TRBD2	TRBV5-1	TRBJ2-3	CASSKTGTSGVTDTQYF	TGCGCCAGCAGCAAGACCGGGACTAGCGGGGTAACAGATACGCAGTATTTT
few	-	TRBV12-3/TRBV12-4	TRBJ2-3	CASSLVRVGTDTQYF	TGTGCCAGCAGTTTAGTCAGGGTAGGCACAGATACGCAGTATTTT
-	TRBD1	TRBV28	TRBJ1-5	CASSGQGRQPQHF	TGTGCCAGCAGTGGACAGGGACGACAGCCCCAGCATTTT